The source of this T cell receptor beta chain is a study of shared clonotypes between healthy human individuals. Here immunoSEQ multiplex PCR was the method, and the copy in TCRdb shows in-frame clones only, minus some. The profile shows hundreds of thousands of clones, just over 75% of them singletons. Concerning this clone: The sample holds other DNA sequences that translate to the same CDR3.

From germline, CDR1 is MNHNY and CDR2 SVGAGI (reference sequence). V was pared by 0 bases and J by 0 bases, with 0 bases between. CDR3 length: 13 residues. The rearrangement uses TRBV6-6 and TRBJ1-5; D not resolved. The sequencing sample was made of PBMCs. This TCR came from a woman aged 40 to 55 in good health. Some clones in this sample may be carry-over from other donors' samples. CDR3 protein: CASSYSSNQPQHF. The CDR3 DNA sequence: TGTGCCAGCAGTTACTCTAGCAATCAGCCCCAGCATTTT.